This TCR beta chain was documented in a study of T-cell memory formation after mild COVID-19. On this clonotype: What it binds is unknown.

TCRdb recomputed calls from the 5' RACE reads with MiXCR, one row per CDR3 protein. The sample records some 270,000 distinct CDR3 sequences, 15% being singletons. Study-level points and caveats: A balance of CD4 and CD8 characterized clones contracting day 15 to 85, whereas later expanders leaned CD4+.

Germline V gene sequence: CDR1 SGHNT, CDR2 YYREEE (reference sequence). This CDR3 has 16 residues. Trimming removed 5 bases from V and 9 bases from J; junction bases left unmatched: 15. The specimen sequenced was PBMCs or a T cell subset sorted from them (not recorded which). This receptor was obtained from an adult woman who had mild COVID-19 (a few samples of this study predate the infection). Cell type and time point are not known. The chain carries TRBV5-4 and TRBJ2-1, with TRBD1 matching over 9 bases. The CDR3 region has the DNA TGTGCCAGCAGTTCGCGCGGGACAGGGTTAACATTTGAGCAGTTCTTC. Protein sequence: CASSSRGTGLTFEQFF.